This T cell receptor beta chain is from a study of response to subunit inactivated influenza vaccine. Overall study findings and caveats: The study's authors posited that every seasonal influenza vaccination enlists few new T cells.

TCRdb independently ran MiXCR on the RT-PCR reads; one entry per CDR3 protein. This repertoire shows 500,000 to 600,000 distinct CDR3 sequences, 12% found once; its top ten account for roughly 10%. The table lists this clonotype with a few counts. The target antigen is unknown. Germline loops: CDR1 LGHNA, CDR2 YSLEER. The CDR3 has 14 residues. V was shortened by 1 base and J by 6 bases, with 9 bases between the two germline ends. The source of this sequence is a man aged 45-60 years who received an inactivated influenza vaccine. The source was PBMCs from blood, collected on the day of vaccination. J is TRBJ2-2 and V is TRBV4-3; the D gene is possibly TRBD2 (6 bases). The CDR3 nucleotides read TGCGCCAGCAGCCAAGTCGGAGGGTCCGGGGAGCTGTTTTTT. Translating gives CASSQVGGSGELFF.